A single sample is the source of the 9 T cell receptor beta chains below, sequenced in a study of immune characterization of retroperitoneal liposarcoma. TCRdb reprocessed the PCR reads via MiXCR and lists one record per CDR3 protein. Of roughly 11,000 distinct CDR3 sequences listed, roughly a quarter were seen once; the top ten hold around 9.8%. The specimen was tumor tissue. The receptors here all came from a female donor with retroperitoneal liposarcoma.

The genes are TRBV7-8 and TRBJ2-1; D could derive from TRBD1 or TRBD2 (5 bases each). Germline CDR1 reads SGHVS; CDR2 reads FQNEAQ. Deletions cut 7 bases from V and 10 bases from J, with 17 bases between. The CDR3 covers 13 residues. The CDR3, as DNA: TGTGCCAGCACGGGACGGGTATCCTACGAGCAGTTCTTC. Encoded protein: CASTGRVSYEQFF.

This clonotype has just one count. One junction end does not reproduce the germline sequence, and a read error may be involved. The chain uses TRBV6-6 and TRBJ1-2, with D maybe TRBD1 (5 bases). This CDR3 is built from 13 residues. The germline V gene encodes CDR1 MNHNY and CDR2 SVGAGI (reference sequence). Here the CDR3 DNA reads TGTGCCAGCAGTTTGACAGAAACCGGTGGCTACATCTTC. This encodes CASSLTETGGYIF.

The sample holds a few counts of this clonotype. In nucleotides, the CDR3 is TGTGCCAGCAGCGTACAGGCCTACTCTGGAAACACCATATATTTT. This sequence encodes CASSVQAYSGNTIYF. This chain links TRBV6-1 with TRBJ1-3, with D perhaps matching TRBD1 (5 bases). The length of the CDR3 is 15 residues. Between the trimmed V and J ends, which lost 6 bases and 0 bases, there was a span of 12 bases. Looked up from germline, CDR1 is MNHNS and CDR2 is SASEGT.

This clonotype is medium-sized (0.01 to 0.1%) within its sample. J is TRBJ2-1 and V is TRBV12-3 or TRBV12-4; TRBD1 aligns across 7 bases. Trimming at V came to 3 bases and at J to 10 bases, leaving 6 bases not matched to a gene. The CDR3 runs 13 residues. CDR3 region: CASSFRQGSEQFF. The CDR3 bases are TGTGCCAGCAGTTTCCGACAGGGAAGCGAGCAGTTCTTC.

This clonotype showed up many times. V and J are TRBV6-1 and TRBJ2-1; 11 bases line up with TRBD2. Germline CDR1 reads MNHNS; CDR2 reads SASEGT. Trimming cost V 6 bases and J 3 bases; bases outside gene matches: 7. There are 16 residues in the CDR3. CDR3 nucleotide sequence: TGTGCCAGCAGAGATCTAGCGGGAGGCCTCTACAATGAGCAGTTCTTC. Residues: CASRDLAGGLYNEQFF.

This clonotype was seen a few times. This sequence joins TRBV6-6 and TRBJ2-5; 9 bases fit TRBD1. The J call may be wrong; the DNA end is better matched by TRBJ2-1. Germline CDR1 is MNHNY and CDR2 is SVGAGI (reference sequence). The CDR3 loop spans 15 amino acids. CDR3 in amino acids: CASSYGTGIQETQFF. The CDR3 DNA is TGTGCCAGCAGTTACGGGACAGGGATACAAGAGACCCAGTTCTTC.

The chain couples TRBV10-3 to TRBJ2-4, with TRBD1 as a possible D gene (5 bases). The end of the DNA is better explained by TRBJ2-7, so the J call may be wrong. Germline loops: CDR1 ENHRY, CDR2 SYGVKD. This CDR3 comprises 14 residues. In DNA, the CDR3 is TGTGCCATCAAAGACAGCATATCACCCTACGAGCAGTACTTC. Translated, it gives CAIKDSISPYEQYF.

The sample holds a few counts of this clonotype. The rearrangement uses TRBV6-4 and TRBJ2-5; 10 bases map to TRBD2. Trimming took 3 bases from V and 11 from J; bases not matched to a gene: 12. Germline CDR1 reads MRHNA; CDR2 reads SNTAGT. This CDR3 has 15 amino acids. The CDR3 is CASSEASGGAREQYF. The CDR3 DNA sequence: TGTGCCAGCAGTGAGGCCAGCGGGGGGGCGAGGGAGCAGTACTTC.

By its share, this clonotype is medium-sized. The CDR3 here is CASSFDWEKLFF. CDR3 coding DNA: TGTGCCAGCAGCTTCGACTGGGAAAAACTGTTTTTT. The genes are TRBV7-2 and TRBJ1-4; D call uncertain. V lost 3 bases to trimming and J lost 8 bases, with 7 bases between them. The CDR3 consists of 12 residues. Germline lookup yields CDR1 SGHTA and CDR2 FQGNSA.